The sequence of this T cell receptor beta chain was determined in a study of T cells in Graves' hyperthyroidism and ophthalmopathy. General observations from the study: Most thyroid clonotypes expanded above 0.001 appeared in blood too. A model using 13 V-J features told ophthalmopathy apart from stable hyperthyroidism.

The source material, RNA transcripts, was used to amplify TCR beta CDR3 regions. The primer set for the first-round RT-PCR of the TCR CDR3 was HTBI. TCRdb itself ran the multiplex PCR reads through MiXCR, one entry per CDR3 protein. This sample has 340,000 or so distinct CDR3 sequences; around a fifth occur once, and the top ten carry 50%. As for this clonotype: The antigen is undetermined.

The hyperthyroidism was newly diagnosed and had lasted under 2 months; the patients were aged 18 to 65. Fresh peripheral blood, around 10 ml of it, supplied the PBMCs. V lost 0 bases and J 2 bases, leaving 11 bases between the germline ends. The CDR3 has 15 residues. Germline V gene data show CDR1 as LGHNA and CDR2 as YNFKEQ. Sequencing was performed on blood. The J gene is TRBJ2-7, the V gene TRBV4-2; D remains ambiguous. This sequence was found in a woman aged 45-65 years with Graves' hyperthyroidism. The DNA for the CDR3 is TGTGCCAGCAGCCAAGATGGGTCGGGCCCCTACGAGCAGTACTTC. It translates to CASSQDGSGPYEQYF.